Presented here are 14 T cell receptor beta chains from one specimen sequenced in a study of identical twins. One entry per CDR3 protein, called by TCRdb with MiXCR from the 5' RACE reads. The sample has approximately 700,000 distinct CDR3 sequences; less than 7% are singletons. The specimen sequenced was naive T cells sorted from blood. These receptor sequences come from a man aged 18 to 30 in good health.

This chain uses TRBV3-1 with TRBJ2-1; 8 nucleotides line up with TRBD2. The CDR3 contains 15 residues. Germline values: CDR1 LGHDT, CDR2 YNNKEL (reference sequence). The ends lost 4 bases at V and 4 bases at J; junction bases unmatched: 6. CDR3 nucleotide sequence: TGTGCCAGCAGCCGAGACGGGACTAGGTACAATGAGCAGTTCTTC. Encoded protein: CASSRDGTRYNEQFF.

This clonotype was seen only a few times. The rearrangement links TRBV12-3 or TRBV12-4 to TRBJ1-1; D is undetermined. Trimming cost V 0 bases and J 1 base, with 9 bases left between them. This CDR3 has 15 amino acids. The CDR3 coding sequence is TGTGCCAGCAGTTTAGCGCGGCCCCGGAACACTGAAGCTTTCTTT. It encodes CASSLARPRNTEAFF.

The sample holds many counts of this clonotype. This sequence joins TRBV4-3 and TRBJ2-2; D may be TRBD1 (6 bases). The CDR3 is 15 residues long. V was trimmed by 1 base and J by 5 bases, leaving 11 bases between them. Germline CDR1 LGHNA, CDR2 YSLEER. The CDR3 is CASSQADTGTGELFF. CDR3 nucleotide sequence: TGCGCCAGCAGCCAAGCTGACACAGGGACCGGGGAGCTGTTTTTT.

The genes are TRBV18 and TRBJ2-5, with D possibly being TRBD1 or TRBD2 (5 bases each). This CDR3 has 16 amino acids. Trimming took 3 bases from V and 1 from J, leaving 15 bases between them. CDR1 and CDR2 (germline): KGHSH, LQKENI. As DNA, the CDR3 is TGTGCCAGCTCACCTGAGGGCCTTAGGGGCCAAGAGACCCAGTACTTC. Protein sequence: CASSPEGLRGQETQYF.

This clonotype was counted a few times. The chain combines TRBV5-6 with TRBJ2-1, with 8 bases identical to TRBD1. Unmatched junction bases numbered 8, after V lost 4 bases and J lost 5 bases. There are 15 residues in the CDR3. Germline V gene lookup returns CDR1 SGHDT and CDR2 YYEEEE. The DNA for the CDR3 is TGTGCCAGCAGCCGTTGGGGGACAGGACACAATGAGCAGTTCTTC. It yields the protein CASSRWGTGHNEQFF.

In its sample, this clonotype was seen many times. The junction departs from germline at one end; a sequencing error may be responsible. The chain employs TRBV3-1 and TRBJ2-1; D is perhaps TRBD2 (5 bases). CDR1 and CDR2 (germline): LGHDT, YNNKEL (reference sequence). This CDR3 is 17 amino acids long. The CDR3 sequence is CASSRGNTVRSSNEQFF. The CDR3 DNA follows: TGTGCCAGCAGCCGAGGGAACACGGTCCGTTCCTCCAATGAGCAGTTCTTC.

This clonotype was seen at least ten times. The chain carries TRBV12-3 or TRBV12-4 and TRBJ1-6, with 9 bases fitting TRBD1. The V segment lost 5 bases and the J segment 8 bases; nucleotides outside the gene matches: 7. The CDR3 runs 15 residues. The CDR3 coding sequence is TGTGCCAGCAGTCCCCAAACAGGGGGCTATTCACCCCTCCACTTT. This sequence encodes CASSPQTGGYSPLHF.

This clonotype was found a few times. The chain carries TRBV12-3 or TRBV12-4 and TRBJ2-3; 7 bases line up with TRBD2. There are 16 residues in the CDR3. With 3 bases clipped from V and 4 bases from J, the junction kept 10 bases outside the gene matches. The CDR3 coding sequence is TGTGCCAGCAGTTTGTATTTAGGCGGGAGCCCAGATACGCAGTATTTT. Its translation: CASSLYLGGSPDTQYF.

V usage is TRBV15 and J usage is TRBJ2-2, with unresolved D. V was shortened by 2 bases and J by 7 bases, with 8 bases between the two germline ends. The germline V gene has CDR1 LNHNV and CDR2 YYDKDF (reference sequence). This CDR3 has 13 residues. DNA for the CDR3: TGTGCCACCAGCAGAACTAACGGCGGGGAGCTGTTTTTT. It is translated as CATSRTNGGELFF.

This clonotype was counted at least ten times. V gene TRBV5-1 combines with J gene TRBJ2-7; 8 nucleotides agree with TRBD1. Germline values: CDR1 SGHRS, CDR2 YFSETQ. The CDR3 has 13 amino acids. Trimming cost V 4 bases and J 4 bases; bases outside gene matches: 4. CDR3 coding DNA: TGCGCCAGCAGCGAGGACAGGGCGTACGAGCAGTACTTC. Protein sequence: CASSEDRAYEQYF.

This clonotype was recorded a few times. The chain employs TRBV2 and TRBJ2-1, with 7 nucleotides matching TRBD2. This CDR3 has 15 residues. From germline, CDR1 is SNHLY and CDR2 FYNNEI. Germline trimming cut 2 bases from V and 8 bases from J; bases unmatched to any gene: 9. DNA of the CDR3: TGTGCCAGCAGTGAAACCCGCCCTAGCGGCGATGAGCAGTTCTTC. Translated, it gives CASSETRPSGDEQFF. Using reference TRBV2 and TRBJ2-1 for the parts outside the CDR3, the full variable domain is EPEVTQTPSHQVTQMGQEVILRCVPISNHLYFYWYRQILGQKVEFLVSFYNNEISEKSEIFDDQFSVERPDGSNFTLKIRSTKLEDSAMYFCASSETRPSGDEQFFGPGTRLTVL.

In this sample, this clonotype turned up many times. V is TRBV20-1 and J is TRBJ2-3, with 12 nucleotides matching TRBD2. Trimming at V came to 4 bases and at J to 6 bases, leaving 8 bases not matched to a gene. CDR1 is DFQATT, CDR2 SNEGSKA, per germline (reference sequence). The length of the CDR3 is 15 residues. CDR3 in amino acids: CSATQLAGGNDTQYF. The CDR3 DNA reads as TGCAGTGCTACCCAACTAGCGGGAGGCAACGATACGCAGTATTTT.

This clonotype was seen many times. The rearrangement links TRBV5-6 to TRBJ2-2; 10 positions match TRBD1. After removal of 4 bases from V and 3 bases from J, the junction contained 0 bases not matched to a gene. CDR1 and CDR2 (germline): SGHDT, YYEEEE. CDR3 length equals 14 residues. CDR3 region: CASSGTGDTGELFF. As DNA, the CDR3 is TGTGCCAGCAGCGGGACAGGGGACACCGGGGAGCTGTTTTTT.

In its sample, this clonotype was seen many times. The gene calls are TRBV29-1 and TRBJ1-5, with D perhaps TRBD1 (5 bases). The CDR3 totals 14 residues. CDR1 and CDR2 (germline): SQVTM, ANQGSEA. Trimming pared 4 bases from V and 5 bases from J, leaving 15 bases between. CDR3 loop: CSVVSGTRDQPQHF. The CDR3 DNA follows: TGCAGCGTTGTCTCCGGGACGCGAGATCAGCCCCAGCATTTT.